The T cell receptor beta chain described here comes from a study of a mutant IDH1 vaccine in newly diagnosed glioma. Study information: All eight of the vaccinations patients received fell in weeks 1, 3, 5, 7, 11, 15, 19 and 23. In some groups vaccination began 4-6 weeks post-radiotherapy; others received it with temozolomide. Most patients had received both radiotherapy and temozolomide, the prior options being radiotherapy, temozolomide, or both.

In the case of this clone: The antigen is undetermined.

Profiling relied on immunoSEQ multiplex PCR, and the TCRdb table lists in-frame clones only, not all of them. The sample lists tens of thousands of clones, approximately 85% occurring once. The time point: week 5, during vaccination. The content of each vaccine dose was 300 ug of mutant IDH1 20-mer peptide, and topical imiquimod accompanied it. V lost 0 bases and J lost 4, with 9 bases in between. Germline V lookup: CDR1 MNHNY, CDR2 SVGAGI (reference sequence). The CDR3 covers 14 residues. Sequencing was performed on PBMCs, taken from a glioma patient whose treatment included an IDH1 peptide vaccine. The clonotype comes from a man in his forties with glioma. The chain is built from TRBV6-6 and TRBJ1-1; D is perhaps TRBD1 (5 bases). The CDR3 DNA is TGTGCCAGCAGTTACTCACGAGGGACCACTGAAGCTTTCTTT. It specifies CASSYSRGTTEAFF.